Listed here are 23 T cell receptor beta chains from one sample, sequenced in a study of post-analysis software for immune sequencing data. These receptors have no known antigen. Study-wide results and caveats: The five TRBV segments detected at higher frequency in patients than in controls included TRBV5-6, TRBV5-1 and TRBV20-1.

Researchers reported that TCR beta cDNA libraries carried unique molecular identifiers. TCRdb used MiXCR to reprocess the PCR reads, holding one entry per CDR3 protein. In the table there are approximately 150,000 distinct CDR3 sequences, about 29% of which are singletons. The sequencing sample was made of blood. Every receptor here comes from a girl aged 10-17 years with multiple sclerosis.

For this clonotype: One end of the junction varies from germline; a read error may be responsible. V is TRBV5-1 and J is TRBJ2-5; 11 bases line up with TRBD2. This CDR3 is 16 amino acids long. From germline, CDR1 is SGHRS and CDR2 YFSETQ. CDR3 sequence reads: CASSSVLAGEIETRYF. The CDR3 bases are TGCGCCAGCAGCTCAGTACTAGCGGGAGAAATTGAGACCCGGTACTTC.

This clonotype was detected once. The CDR3 DNA sequence: TGTGCCAGCAGCTTGCTCGAAGGGTTCCCGGGACAAGGCCATGTCTACACCTTC. Amino acid sequence: CASSLLEGFPGQGHVYTF. The chain joins TRBV5-5 to TRBJ1-2, with D maybe TRBD1 (6 bases). This CDR3 region has 18 residues. V shed 1 base and J shed 10 bases, with 29 bases lying between them. Germline-derived CDR1 and CDR2 are SGHKS and YYEKEE (reference sequence).

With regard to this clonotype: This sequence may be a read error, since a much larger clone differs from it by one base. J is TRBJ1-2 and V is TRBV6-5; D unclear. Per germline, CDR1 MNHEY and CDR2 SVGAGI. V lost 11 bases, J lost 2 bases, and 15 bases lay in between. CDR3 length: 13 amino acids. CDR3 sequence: CAGTLNGNYGYTF. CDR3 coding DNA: TGTGCCGGCACTCTTAACGGGAACTATGGCTACACCTTC.

CDR3 sequence reads: CASVRTFYNEQFF. The CDR3 DNA reads as TGTGCCAGCGTGCGAACTTTCTACAATGAGCAGTTCTTC. J is TRBJ2-1 and V is TRBV6-1; D not resolved. The CDR3 has 13 amino acids. Trimming left V 8 bases short and J 3 bases short, with 11 bases between. Germline CDR1 MNHNS, CDR2 SASEGT.

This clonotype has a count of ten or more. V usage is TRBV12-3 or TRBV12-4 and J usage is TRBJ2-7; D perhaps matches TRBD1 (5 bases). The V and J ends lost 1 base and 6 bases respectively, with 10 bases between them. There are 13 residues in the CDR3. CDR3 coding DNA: TGTGCCAGCAGTTTAGGGACAAAGATCGAGCAGTACTTC. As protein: CASSLGTKIEQYF.

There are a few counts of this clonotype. The CDR3 DNA reads TGTGCCAGCAGTGGGGACTCCAAAAAACTGTTTTTT. Its translation: CASSGDSKKLFF. V usage is TRBV28 and J usage is TRBJ1-4; the D gene is possibly TRBD1 (5 bases). The ends were cut back, 5 bases at V and 9 bases at J, with 10 bases in the middle. CDR3 length equals 12 residues. CDR1 is MDHEN and CDR2 is SYDVKM in the germline V gene. Based on the CDR3 plus reference TRBV28 and TRBJ1-4, the full variable domain is DVKVTQSSRYLVKRTGEKVFLECVQDMDHENMFWYRQDPGLGLRLIYFSYDVKMKEKGDIPEGYSVSREKKERFSLILESASTNQTSMYLCASSGDSKKLFFGSGTQLSVL.

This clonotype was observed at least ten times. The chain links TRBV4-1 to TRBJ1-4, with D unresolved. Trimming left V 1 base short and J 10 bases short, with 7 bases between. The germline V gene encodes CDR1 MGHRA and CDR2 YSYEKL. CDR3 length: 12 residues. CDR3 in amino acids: CASSQGEGKLFF. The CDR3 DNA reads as TGCGCCAGCAGCCAAGGCGAGGGAAAACTGTTTTTT.

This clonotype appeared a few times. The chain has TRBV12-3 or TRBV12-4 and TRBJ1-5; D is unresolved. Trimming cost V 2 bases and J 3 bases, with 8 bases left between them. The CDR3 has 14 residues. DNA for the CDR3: TGTGCCAGCAGTTTAAAAAACCACAATCAGCCCCAGCATTTT. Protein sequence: CASSLKNHNQPQHF.

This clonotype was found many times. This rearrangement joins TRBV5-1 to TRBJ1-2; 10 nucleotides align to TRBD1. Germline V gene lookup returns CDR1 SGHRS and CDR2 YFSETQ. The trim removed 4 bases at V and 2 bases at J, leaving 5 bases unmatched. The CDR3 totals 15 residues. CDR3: CASSEPDRGNYGYTF. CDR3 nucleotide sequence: TGCGCCAGCAGCGAGCCGGACAGGGGGAACTATGGCTACACCTTC.

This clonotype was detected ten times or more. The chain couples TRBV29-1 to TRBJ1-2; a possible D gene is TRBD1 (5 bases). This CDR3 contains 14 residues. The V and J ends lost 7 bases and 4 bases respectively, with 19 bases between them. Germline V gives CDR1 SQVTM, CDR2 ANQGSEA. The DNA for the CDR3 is TGCAGCGCTGGGGACGTACGGGAAAGCTATGGCTACACCTTC. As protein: CSAGDVRESYGYTF.

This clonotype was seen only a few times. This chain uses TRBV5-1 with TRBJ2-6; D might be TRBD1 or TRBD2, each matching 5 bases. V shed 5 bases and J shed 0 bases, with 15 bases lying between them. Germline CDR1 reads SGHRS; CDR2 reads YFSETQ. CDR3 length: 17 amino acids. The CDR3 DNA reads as TGCGCCAGCAGTTCGGGGCGGATTGACTCTGGGGCCAACGTCCTGACTTTC. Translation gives CASSSGRIDSGANVLTF.

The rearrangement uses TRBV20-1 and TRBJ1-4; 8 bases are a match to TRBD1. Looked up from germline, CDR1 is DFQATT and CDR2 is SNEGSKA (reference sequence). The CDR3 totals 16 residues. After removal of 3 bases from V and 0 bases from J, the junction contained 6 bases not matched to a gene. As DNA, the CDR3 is TGCAGTGCTAGCAGTACAGGGGGGGCAACTAATGAAAAACTGTTTTTT. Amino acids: CSASSTGGATNEKLFF.

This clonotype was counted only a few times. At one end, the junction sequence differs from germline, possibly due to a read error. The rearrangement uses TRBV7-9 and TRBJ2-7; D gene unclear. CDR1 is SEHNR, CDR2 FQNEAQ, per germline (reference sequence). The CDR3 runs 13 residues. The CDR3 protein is CASSLTASYGQYF. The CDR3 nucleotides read TGTGCCAGCAGCTTAACCGCTTCCTACGGGCAGTACTTC.

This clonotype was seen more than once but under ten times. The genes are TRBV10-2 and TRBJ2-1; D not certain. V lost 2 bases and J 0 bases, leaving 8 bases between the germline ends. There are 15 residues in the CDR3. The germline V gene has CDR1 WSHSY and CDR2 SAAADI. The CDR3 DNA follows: TGCGCCAGCAGTGAGGTCTTGTCCTCCTACAATGAGCAGTTCTTC. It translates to CASSEVLSSYNEQFF.

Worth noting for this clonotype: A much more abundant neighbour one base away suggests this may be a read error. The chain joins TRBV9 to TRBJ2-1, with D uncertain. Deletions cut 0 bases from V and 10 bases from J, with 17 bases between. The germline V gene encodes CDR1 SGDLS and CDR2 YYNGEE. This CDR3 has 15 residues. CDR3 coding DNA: TGTGCCAGCAGCGTAGGGTTAGGTACCAGGCAGGAGCAGTTCTTC. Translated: CASSVGLGTRQEQFF.

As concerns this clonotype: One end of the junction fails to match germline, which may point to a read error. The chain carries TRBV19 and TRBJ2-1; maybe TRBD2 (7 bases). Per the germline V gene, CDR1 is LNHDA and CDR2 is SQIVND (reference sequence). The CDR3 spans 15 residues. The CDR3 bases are TGTGCCAGTAGTACCTTGTGGAGCGGGGACAATGAGCAGGTCTTC. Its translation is CASSTLWSGDNEQVF.

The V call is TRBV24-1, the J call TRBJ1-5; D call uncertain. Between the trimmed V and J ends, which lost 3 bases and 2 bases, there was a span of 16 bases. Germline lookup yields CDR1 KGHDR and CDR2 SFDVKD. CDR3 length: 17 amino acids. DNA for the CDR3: TGTGCCACCAGTGATCACCGACATGGGGTGGGCAATCAGCCCCAGCATTTT. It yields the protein CATSDHRHGVGNQPQHF.

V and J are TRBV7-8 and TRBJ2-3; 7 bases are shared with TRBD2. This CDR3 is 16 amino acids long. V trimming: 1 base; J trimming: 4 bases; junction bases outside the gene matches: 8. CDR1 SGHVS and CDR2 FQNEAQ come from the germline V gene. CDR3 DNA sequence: TGTGCCAGCAGCTTAGATGGTTGGGGGGGTGCAGATACGCAGTATTTT. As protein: CASSLDGWGGADTQYF.

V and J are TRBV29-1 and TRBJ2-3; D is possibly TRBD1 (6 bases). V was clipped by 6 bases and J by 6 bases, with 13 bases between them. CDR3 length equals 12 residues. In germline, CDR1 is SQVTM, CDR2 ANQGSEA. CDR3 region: CSVDRRIDTQYF. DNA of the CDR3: TGCAGCGTGGACAGAAGGATTGATACGCAGTATTTT.

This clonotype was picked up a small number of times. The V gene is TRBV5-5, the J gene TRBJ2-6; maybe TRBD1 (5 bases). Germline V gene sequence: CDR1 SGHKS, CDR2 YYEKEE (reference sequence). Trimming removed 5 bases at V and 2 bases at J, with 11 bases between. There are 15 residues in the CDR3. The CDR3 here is CASSLGAAGANVLTF. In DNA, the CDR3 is TGTGCCAGCAGTCTTGGGGCGGCTGGGGCCAACGTCCTGACTTTC.

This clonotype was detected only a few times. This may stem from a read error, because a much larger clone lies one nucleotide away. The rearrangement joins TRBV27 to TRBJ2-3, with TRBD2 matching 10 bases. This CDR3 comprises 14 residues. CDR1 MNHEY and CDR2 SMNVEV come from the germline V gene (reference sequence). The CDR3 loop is CAGSSPGLADTQYF. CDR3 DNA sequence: TGTGCCGGCAGTTCTCCGGGACTAGCGGATACGCAGTATTTT.

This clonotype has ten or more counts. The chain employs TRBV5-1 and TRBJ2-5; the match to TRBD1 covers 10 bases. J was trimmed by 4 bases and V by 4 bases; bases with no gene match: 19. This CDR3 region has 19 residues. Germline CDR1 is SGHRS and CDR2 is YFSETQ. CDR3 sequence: CASSLTPGTGVIWRETQYF. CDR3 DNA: TGCGCCAGCAGCCTGACACCCGGGACAGGGGTTATTTGGAGAGAGACCCAGTACTTC.

The CDR3 loop is CSARGEAGSEQYF. Written as DNA, the CDR3 is TGCAGTGCTAGGGGAGAAGCGGGAAGCGAGCAGTACTTC. The chain recombines TRBV20-1 with TRBJ2-7; 7 bases are a match to TRBD2. The V gene end was trimmed by 3 bases and the J gene end by 6 bases; junction bases not matched to a gene: 8. The CDR3 has 13 residues. Germline values: CDR1 DFQATT, CDR2 SNEGSKA (reference sequence).